These 16 T cell receptor beta chains came from one sample sequenced in a study of blood T cell repertoires in COVID-19. The assay was immunoSEQ multiplex PCR, and TCRdb's table has in-frame clones only and misses some. The sample contains roughly 280,000 clones, roughly 90% of which appear only once. Input material: peripheral blood. The receptors were sampled from a woman aged 45-59 years who had recovered from COVID-19.

About this clone itself: Other DNA sequences in this sample translate to the same CDR3. This chain uses TRBV7-2 with TRBJ1-1; 7 bases line up with TRBD1. V shed 3 bases, J shed 1 base, and the junction held 2 bases outside the gene matches. The CDR3 covers 14 residues. Germline V lookup: CDR1 SGHTA, CDR2 FQGNSA. CDR3 amino acids: CASSFQGGNTEAFF. The CDR3 DNA reads TGTGCCAGCAGCTTCCAGGGGGGGAACACTGAAGCTTTCTTT.

J is TRBJ1-2 and V is TRBV5-6, with D tentatively TRBD1 (5 bases). The CDR3 sequence is 16 residues long. V was trimmed by 1 base and J by 4 bases, leaving 17 bases between them. The germline gives CDR1 SGHDT, CDR2 YYEEEE. This CDR3 is CASSLRGGDRSYGYTF. For the CDR3, the DNA is TGTGCCAGCAGCTTGCGCGGAGGGGATAGGAGCTATGGCTACACCTTC.

This chain links TRBV6-2 or TRBV6-3 with TRBJ2-1; 13 bases are shared with TRBD2. Trimming cost V 5 bases and J 4 bases; bases outside gene matches: 11. The CDR3 loop spans 18 amino acids. CDR1 and CDR2 from the germline V gene are MNHEY and SVGEGT. The CDR3: CASSISGTSGVSYNEQFF. CDR3 DNA sequence: TGTGCCAGCAGTATTTCCGGGACTAGCGGGGTTTCTTACAATGAGCAGTTCTTC.

The chain uses TRBV7-2 and TRBJ1-5; D remains ambiguous. Germline lookup yields CDR1 SGHTA and CDR2 FQGNSA. The CDR3 is 15 amino acids. V lost 1 base and J lost 1, with 8 bases in between. The CDR3 nucleotides are TGTGCCAGCAGCTTAGACGGGTTAAGCAATCAGCCCCAGCATTTT. It encodes CASSLDGLSNQPQHF.

V is TRBV6-5 and J is TRBJ2-7, with D possibly matching TRBD1 (6 bases). Germline CDR1 MNHEY, CDR2 SVGAGI. Trimming shortened V by 7 bases and J by 13 bases, and 23 bases separated the two germline ends. There are 13 residues in the CDR3. The CDR3 sequence is CASINSGSGTSYF. For the CDR3, the DNA is TGTGCCAGCATCAATTCGGGTTCCGGGACAAGTTACTTC.

The chain couples TRBV2 to TRBJ1-2, with TRBD1 identical over 7 bases. The CDR3 has 13 amino acids. The J segment lost 6 bases and the V segment lost 3 bases, leaving 4 bases of the junction unmatched. Per germline, CDR1 SNHLY and CDR2 FYNNEI. CDR3 DNA sequence: TGTGCCAGCAGTGAGTACAGGGGTGATGGCTACACCTTC. Its translation is CASSEYRGDGYTF.

The rearrangement uses TRBV7-9 and TRBJ2-2; perhaps TRBD1 as D (6 bases). Trimming took off 3 bases at V and 1 base at J, with 15 bases between the two ends. The CDR3 sequence is 17 residues long. Germline V gene lookup returns CDR1 SEHNR and CDR2 FQNEAQ (reference sequence). CDR3 bases: TGTGCCAGCAGCTTCTTCGGCAGGGGACGGAACACCGGGGAGCTGTTTTTT. Protein product: CASSFFGRGRNTGELFF. Using reference TRBV7-9 and TRBJ2-2 for the parts outside the CDR3, the full variable domain is DTGVSQNPRHKITKRGQNVTFRCDPISEHNRLYWYRQTLGQGPEFLTYFQNEAQLEKSRLLSDRFSAERPKGSFSTLEIQRTEQGDSAMYLCASSFFGRGRNTGELFFGEGSRLTVL.

This chain joins TRBV6-4 and TRBJ2-3, with 7 bases aligning to TRBD2. Per germline, CDR1 MRHNA and CDR2 SNTAGT. Trimming took 5 bases from V and 5 from J; bases not matched to a gene: 10. The CDR3 extends over 15 amino acids. The CDR3, as DNA: TGTGCCAGCAGTACCTCAGACGGCGGGGGAGATACGCAGTATTTT. It specifies CASSTSDGGGDTQYF.

The V gene is TRBV6-5, the J gene TRBJ1-1; D is unresolved. Trimming removed 9 bases at V and 0 bases at J, with 14 bases between. Germline lookup yields CDR1 MNHEY and CDR2 SVGAGI. The CDR3 is 14 amino acids. The CDR3 here is CASAFTDMNTEAFF. The CDR3 DNA reads TGTGCCAGTGCCTTTACAGACATGAACACTGAAGCTTTCTTT.

V and J are TRBV15 and TRBJ1-5; no clear D gene. The CDR3 spans 15 residues. CDR1 is LNHNV, CDR2 YYDKDF, per germline (reference sequence). The V end lost 1 base, the J end lost 4 bases, and 11 bases lay between the germline ends. The CDR3 DNA reads as TGTGCCACCAGCAGAGTGGGTGCAGGTAATCAGCCCCAGCATTTT. Its translation: CATSRVGAGNQPQHF.

The V gene is TRBV7-3, the J gene TRBJ2-1, with D possibly TRBD2 on 5 matching bases. Between the trimmed V and J ends, which lost 5 bases and 3 bases, there was a span of 14 bases. Germline V lookup: CDR1 SGHTA, CDR2 FQGTGA. The CDR3 consists of 15 residues. The CDR3 loop is CASSLQVDYYNEQFF. Here the CDR3 DNA reads TGTGCCAGCAGCCTGCAGGTCGACTACTACAATGAGCAGTTCTTC. The entire variable domain, with the rest obtained from reference TRBV7-3 and TRBJ2-1, is as follows: GAGVSQTPSNKVTEKGKYVELRCDPISGHTALYWYRQSLGQGPEFLIYFQGTGAADDSGLPNDRFFAVRPEGSVSTLKIQRTERGDSAVYLCASSLQVDYYNEQFFGPGTRLTVL.

This chain links TRBV4-2 with TRBJ2-5; 9 nucleotides match TRBD2. This CDR3 is 15 amino acids long. From germline, CDR1 is LGHNA and CDR2 YNFKEQ. With 0 bases clipped from V and 1 base from J, the junction kept 0 bases outside the gene matches. The CDR3 nucleotides are TGTGCCAGCAGCCAAGAGCGGGGGGGCCAAGAGACCCAGTACTTC. It specifies CASSQERGGQETQYF.

The chain couples TRBV7-8 to TRBJ1-5, with 7 positions matching TRBD1. The CDR3 contains 17 residues. Trimming at V came to 3 bases and at J to 1 base, leaving 9 bases not matched to a gene. CDR1 and CDR2 (germline): SGHVS, FQNEAQ. The CDR3 DNA follows: TGTGCCAGCAGCTTCCCCGCTCAGGGGGAAAGCAATCAGCCCCAGCATTTT. This sequence encodes CASSFPAQGESNQPQHF.

This rearrangement joins TRBV7-2 to TRBJ1-1; D possibly corresponds to TRBD1 (6 bases). The CDR3 extends over 13 amino acids. V was trimmed by 5 bases and J by 7 bases, leaving 14 bases between them. The V gene's germline CDR1 is SGHTA and CDR2 FQGNSA. CDR3 loop: CASSENREIEAFF. CDR3 nucleotides: TGTGCCAGCAGCGAAAACAGGGAAATTGAAGCTTTCTTT.

The chain combines TRBV4-3 with TRBJ1-1; possible D gene TRBD1, 5 bases. Germline assignment: CDR1 LGHNA and CDR2 YSLEER. Trimming stripped 4 bases from V and 0 bases from J, with 12 bases between. The CDR3 runs to 15 residues. This CDR3 is CASSPSEGVNTEAFF. The CDR3 DNA reads as TGCGCCAGCAGCCCGTCAGAAGGGGTGAACACTGAAGCTTTCTTT.

The CDR3 spells CASSPPGGRSNQPQHF. The CDR3 DNA is TGTGCCAGCAGCCCCCCGGGGGGCAGGAGCAATCAGCCCCAGCATTTT. The chain employs TRBV16 and TRBJ1-5, with D maybe TRBD1 (6 bases). The CDR3 consists of 16 residues. Germline CDR1 is KGHSY and CDR2 is FQNENV. With 4 bases removed from V and 1 base from J, the gap between germline ends came to 14 bases.